A selection of T cell receptor beta chains follows, all from one sample in a study of blood T cell repertoires in COVID-19. Generated by immunoSEQ multiplex PCR, the TCRdb table keeps only in-frame clones and is missing some. The table lists approximately 190,000 clones, about 81% of them singletons, with 7.8% in the top ten. Material for sequencing was peripheral blood. Receptor source: a woman between 55 and 75 years old with COVID-19, enrolled during active disease. Both conserved end residues are part of each CDR3. A D gene is named only where the DNA matches it firmly. Clone size, where shown, is once, few, many, or a class for clones that have expanded.

D	size	V	J	CDR3	DNA
NA	NA	TRBV6-2/TRBV6-3	TRBJ2-5	CASSSRDSQETQYF	TGTGCCAGCAGTTCCCGGGACTCCCAAGAGACCCAGTACTTC
TRBD2	NA	TRBV13	TRBJ2-5	CASSSTSVQETQYF	TGTGCCAGCAGCTCAACTAGCGTCCAAGAGACCCAGTACTTC
NA	NA	TRBV19	TRBJ2-3	CASSTSDSLYF	TGTGCCAGTAGTACCTCGGACAGCCTGTATTTT
TRBD2	NA	TRBV19	TRBJ2-2	CASMPAGVNTGELFF	TGTGCCAGTATGCCGGCGGGAGTGAACACCGGGGAGCTGTTTTTT
TRBD2	NA	TRBV7-9	TRBJ2-7	CASSFRTSGYEQYF	TGTGCCAGCAGCTTCCGGACTAGCGGTTACGAGCAGTACTTC
NA	NA	TRBV21-1	TRBJ2-1	CASSKVFSRRKHGEQFF	TGTGCCAGCAGCAAAGTCTTTTCGCGGAGAAAACACGGTGAGCAGTTCTTC
NA	NA	TRBV30	TRBJ2-2	CAWSVSRVKSGELFF	TGTGCCTGGAGTGTTTCCCGGGTCAAAAGCGGGGAGCTGTTTTTT
NA	few	TRBV5-4	TRBJ2-3	CASSLLRGGKLSTDTQYF	TGTGCCAGCAGCTTGTTAAGGGGAGGAAAGCTCAGCACAGATACGCAGTATTTT
NA	NA	TRBV3-1/TRBV3-2	TRBJ2-4	CASSQDSGTSPIQYF	TGTGCCAGCAGCCAAGACTCCGGGACATCTCCAATTCAGTACTTC
TRBD1	NA	TRBV11-2	TRBJ1-6	CASSKQGASYNSPLHF	TGTGCCAGCAGTAAACAGGGGGCCTCCTATAATTCACCCCTCCACTTT
NA	NA	TRBV2	TRBJ2-3	CASNTGIRDTQYF	TGTGCCAGCAACACGGGTATTAGAGATACGCAGTATTTT
NA	many	TRBV3-1/TRBV3-2	TRBJ2-7	CASSQVRGYEQYF	TGTGCCAGCAGCCAAGTAAGGGGCTACGAGCAGTACTTC
TRBD2	NA	TRBV11-2	TRBJ2-1	CASSLGLAGVHEQFF	TGTGCCAGCAGCTTAGGACTAGCGGGGGTTCATGAGCAGTTCTTC
TRBD2	NA	TRBV19	TRBJ2-2	CASSMGLAGATGELFF	TGTGCCAGTAGTATGGGACTAGCGGGAGCCACCGGGGAGCTGTTTTTT
NA	NA	TRBV11-1	TRBJ1-1	CASSFSVRDTAFF	TGTGCCAGCAGCTTTAGCGTTCGGGATACAGCTTTCTTT
TRBD2	NA	TRBV9	TRBJ2-5	CASSVDPLAGLQETQYF	TGTGCCAGCAGCGTAGACCCCCTAGCGGGCCTGCAAGAGACCCAGTACTTC
NA	NA	TRBV6-4	TRBJ2-1	CASSEFRSPPMEQFF	TGTGCCAGCAGTGAATTTAGGAGTCCCCCAATGGAGCAGTTCTTC
TRBD1	few	TRBV29-1	TRBJ1-1	CSGTLGTGHNTEAFF	TGCAGCGGGACACTCGGGACAGGGCACAACACTGAAGCTTTCTTT
TRBD1	once	TRBV4-1	TRBJ2-1	CASSQGPRTGHNEQFF	TGCGCCAGCAGCCAAGGCCCCCGGACAGGGCACAATGAGCAGTTCTTC
NA	NA	TRBV5-4	TRBJ2-5	CASSPWRGPQETQYF	TGTGCCAGCAGCCCGTGGAGGGGGCCTCAAGAGACCCAGTACTTC
NA	NA	TRBV2	TRBJ1-5	CASNDGVPNQPQHF	TGTGCCAGCAATGACGGGGTTCCCAATCAGCCCCAGCATTTT
TRBD1	NA	TRBV7-9	TRBJ1-2	CASSPTGIVYGYTF	TGTGCCAGCAGCCCGACAGGGATCGTCTATGGCTACACCTTC
TRBD2	NA	TRBV6-2/TRBV6-3	TRBJ2-1	CASSRTSGRAGEQFF	TGTGCCAGCAGTCGGACTAGCGGGAGGGCCGGTGAGCAGTTCTTC
TRBD2	NA	TRBV7-6	TRBJ2-3	CASSLRASGGASTDTQYF	TGTGCCAGCAGCTTAAGGGCTAGCGGGGGAGCTAGCACAGATACGCAGTATTTT
TRBD2	NA	TRBV15	TRBJ2-1	CATSRDSGTYNEQFF	TGTGCCACCAGCAGAGATAGCGGGACCTACAATGAGCAGTTCTTC
TRBD1	few	TRBV7-3	TRBJ1-6	CASSLTGQDNSPLHF	TGTGCCAGCAGCTTAACGGGACAGGATAATTCACCCCTCCACTTT
NA	few	TRBV28	TRBJ1-2	CASSRRTVNYGYTF	TGTGCCAGCAGCCGTAGGACAGTTAATTATGGCTACACCTTC
NA	NA	TRBV15	TRBJ1-5	CATSRAPGGGNQPQHF	TGTGCCACCAGCAGAGCACCCGGGGGGGGCAATCAGCCCCAGCATTTT
TRBD1	NA	TRBV18	TRBJ2-2	CASSPLQGNSGELFF	TGTGCCAGCTCACCATTACAGGGGAACTCCGGGGAGCTGTTTTTT
NA	NA	TRBV25-1	TRBJ1-3	CASSSPGNTIYF	TGTGCCAGCAGTAGCCCGGGAAACACCATATATTTT
TRBD1	NA	TRBV6-2/TRBV6-3	TRBJ1-6	CASSYQSPGQGYSPLHF	TGTGCCAGCAGTTACCAATCGCCGGGACAGGGGTATTCACCCCTCCACTTT
TRBD1	NA	TRBV6-6	TRBJ1-5	CASSSTGLGQPQHF	TGTGCCAGCAGTTCGACAGGGTTAGGTCAGCCCCAGCATTTT
NA	few	TRBV7-9	TRBJ2-3	CASSLKRADTDTQYF	TGTGCCAGCAGCTTAAAGAGGGCTGACACAGATACGCAGTATTTT
TRBD1	NA	TRBV19	TRBJ1-4	CASSSRGQGMSNEKLFF	TGTGCCAGTAGTAGCCGTGGACAGGGGATGTCTAATGAAAAACTGTTTTTT
TRBD2	NA	TRBV5-4	TRBJ2-1	CASSPGTSGRNEQFF	TGTGCCAGCAGCCCAGGGACTAGCGGGAGGAATGAGCAGTTCTTC
TRBD1	NA	TRBV6-5	TRBJ2-2	CASRGQLLTGELFF	TGTGCCAGCAGGGGACAGCTACTTACCGGGGAGCTGTTTTTT
NA	NA	TRBV4-1	TRBJ1-2	CASSQVGGNYGYTF	TGCGCCAGCAGCCAAGTGGGGGGAAACTATGGCTACACCTTC
NA	NA	TRBV4-3	TRBJ1-2	CASSPGTLRGYTF	TGCGCCAGCAGCCCGGGGACACTAAGAGGCTACACCTTC
TRBD2	NA	TRBV7-3	TRBJ2-3	CASSPLAGSAADTQYF	TGTGCCAGCAGCCCACTAGCGGGAAGTGCCGCAGATACGCAGTATTTT
NA	NA	TRBV6-6	TRBJ1-1	CASSGGFRINTEAFF	TGTGCCAGCAGTGGGGGGTTTAGGATAAACACTGAAGCTTTCTTT
NA	NA	TRBV5-4	TRBJ2-2	CASSPQAPNTGELFF	TGTGCCAGCAGCCCCCAAGCGCCGAACACCGGGGAGCTGTTTTTT
TRBD1	NA	TRBV7-2	TRBJ1-5	CASSLAGTGGGQPQHF	TGTGCCAGCAGCTTGGCCGGGACAGGGGGCGGTCAGCCCCAGCATTTT
NA	NA	TRBV21-1	TRBJ2-1	CASSISSGNYYNEQFF	TGTGCCAGCAGCATCTCTAGCGGGAATTACTACAATGAGCAGTTCTTC
NA	NA	TRBV7-8	TRBJ2-7	CASTTSRRSQTYEQYF	TGTGCCAGCACCACTTCAAGGAGAAGCCAAACCTACGAGCAGTACTTC
TRBD2	NA	TRBV5-4	TRBJ2-1	CASSGGLAGNTEQFF	TGTGCTAGCAGCGGGGGACTAGCGGGGAATACTGAGCAGTTCTTC